This entry is about one T cell receptor beta chain. These data originate in a study of blood T cell repertoires in COVID-19. Study-level background: In each case, the material was cDNA or gDNA derived from T cells, B-cell-depleted T cells, or PBMCs.

Original handling: The assay estimated nucleated cells by amplifying reference gene primers. Repertoires were generated with immunoSEQ multiplex PCR, while TCRdb's copy carries only in-frame clones and drops some. V and J calls plus clone size are reproduced from that table; the DNA served to infer D and trimming. Found here are under 200,000 clones, about four fifths of them singletons; the top ten hold over 10%. With V trimmed by 5 bases and J by 9 bases, 4 bases remained unmatched. The germline CDR1 and CDR2 sequences are SGHAT and FQNNGV. This CDR3 is built from 14 residues. This receptor was obtained from a man in his 70s who had recovered from COVID-19. Sequenced material: peripheral blood. The gene calls are TRBV11-2 and TRBJ1-6, with 10 bases lining up with TRBD1. The CDR3 DNA reads TGTGCCAGCAGCCCCGACAGGGGGCCTTCACCCCTCCACTTT. It codes for CASSPDRGPSPLHF.